This T cell receptor (beta chain) was recorded in a study of cytomegalovirus exposure and HLA in healthy donors. V lost 0 bases, J lost 0 bases, and 12 bases lay in between. The CDR3 length is 17 residues. Per germline, CDR1 SGHAT and CDR2 FQNNGV. Researchers ran the PCR with 60 Vbeta and 13 Jbeta primers. Repertoires were generated with immunoSEQ multiplex PCR, while TCRdb's copy carries only in-frame clones and drops some. The sample consists of 65,000 to 85,000 clones, 75% to 90% of them appearing once. At collection, donors were nominally healthy, but unrecorded immune exposures were probable. This receptor was identified in a woman between 25 and 40 years old in good health and CMV-seronegative. The chain is built from TRBV11-2 and TRBJ2-1; D not certain. Sample: PBMCs. The CDR3 sequence: CASSLDPAELSYNEQFF. The CDR3 bases are TGTGCCAGCAGCTTAGACCCGGCGGAGCTCTCCTACAATGAGCAGTTCTTC.